The 12 T cell receptor beta chains listed next were all sequenced from one sample in a study of blood T cell repertoires in COVID-19. Produced via immunoSEQ multiplex PCR; TCRdb's table is partial and in-frame only. Counted here are 150,000 to 200,000 clones, 65% to 90% occurring once; the ten biggest clones make up roughly 5.2%. Sample: PBMCs or T cells enriched from blood (not recorded which). The receptors originated from a woman in her sixties with acute COVID-19.

The V call is TRBV28, the J call TRBJ1-4; D gene uncertain. The CDR3 runs to 12 residues. V was clipped by 6 bases and J by 6 bases, with 8 bases between them. Germline CDR1 reads MDHEN; CDR2 reads SYDVKM. The CDR3 DNA follows: TGTGCCAGCAGACGGGGAGATGAAAAACTGTTTTTT. Protein sequence: CASRRGDEKLFF.

This clone was found a few times. The chain is built from TRBV27 and TRBJ1-2; D possibly corresponds to TRBD1 (6 bases). This CDR3 has 12 amino acids. The V end lost 5 bases, the J end lost 6 bases, and 10 bases lay between the germline ends. CDR1 and CDR2 (germline): MNHEY, SMNVEV (reference sequence). CDR3 amino acids: CASSHPGDGYTF. CDR3 bases: TGTGCCAGCAGTCACCCAGGGGATGGCTACACCTTC.

This chain connects TRBV10-2 to TRBJ1-1; 7 bases map to TRBD1. Germline values: CDR1 WSHSY, CDR2 SAAADI. This CDR3 contains 12 residues. The V segment lost 4 bases and the J segment 8 bases; nucleotides outside the gene matches: 4. CDR3 bases: TGCGCCAGCAGTGCAGGGGGGTTGGAAGCTTTCTTT. Translated, it gives CASSAGGLEAFF.

The V call is TRBV25-1, the J call TRBJ2-1; 14 bases agree with TRBD2. The CDR3 extends over 16 amino acids. CDR1 is MGHDK and CDR2 is SYGVNS in the germline V gene. J gave up 8 bases and V 8 bases, and 11 bases lay outside the gene matches. The CDR3 bases are TGTGCCAGCGGCCGAGGGACTAGCGGGGGAGGGGATGAGCAGTTCTTC. The encoded protein is CASGRGTSGGGDEQFF.

The chain combines TRBV18 with TRBJ2-7; tentative D call: TRBD1 (6 bases). The CDR3 totals 15 residues. Germline V gene data show CDR1 as KGHSH and CDR2 as LQKENI. V shed 5 bases and J shed 2 bases, with 16 bases lying between them. This chain's CDR3 is CASSDQGLIPYEQYV. CDR3 nucleotides: TGTGCCAGCTCAGATCAGGGGTTAATCCCCTACGAGCAGTACGTC.

This clone was counted only a few times. The chain is built from TRBV5-1 and TRBJ2-2; TRBD1 matches at 10 bases. Germline-derived CDR1 and CDR2 are SGHRS and YFSETQ. The V gene end was trimmed by 3 bases and the J gene end by 0 bases; junction bases not matched to a gene: 2. The CDR3 extends over 16 amino acids. The CDR3 DNA reads TGCGCCAGCAGCTCCGGACAGGGGGCGAACACCGGGGAGCTGTTTTTT. It is translated as CASSSGQGANTGELFF. Using reference TRBV5-1 and TRBJ2-2 for the parts outside the CDR3, the full variable domain is KAGVTQTPRYLIKTRGQQVTLSCSPISGHRSVSWYQQTPGQGLQFLFEYFSETQRNKGNFPGRFSGRQFSNSRSEMNVSTLELGDSALYLCASSSGQGANTGELFFGEGSRLTVL.

Only a few counts were recorded for this clone. The V and J genes are TRBV7-2 and TRBJ1-2; D is perhaps TRBD1 (5 bases). The CDR3 runs 15 residues. Trimming stripped 1 base from V and 1 base from J, with 10 bases between. CDR1 and CDR2 (germline): SGHTA, FQGNSA. DNA for the CDR3: TGTGCCAGCAGCTTAGGTTGGCAGGGTAACTATGGCTACACCTTC. This codes for CASSLGWQGNYGYTF.

This chain uses TRBV5-4 with TRBJ2-2; 8 bases are a match to TRBD1. The CDR3 has 16 residues. In germline, CDR1 is SGHNT, CDR2 YYREEE (reference sequence). With V trimmed by 3 bases and J by 3 bases, 7 bases remained unmatched. The CDR3 DNA reads TGTGCCAGCAGCTGGGACAGGTCTACTTACACCGGGGAGCTGTTTTTT. Its translation is CASSWDRSTYTGELFF.

The chain has TRBV24-1 and TRBJ1-4, with a tentative D call TRBD1 (6 bases). CDR3 length: 15 amino acids. CDR1 is KGHDR, CDR2 SFDVKD, per germline. V was cut by 7 bases and J by 8 bases, with 19 bases left in between. The CDR3 sequence: CATSGTTGTGEKLFF. CDR3 coding DNA: TGTGCCACCAGCGGTACTACAGGGACGGGGGAAAAACTGTTTTTT.

The rearrangement uses TRBV7-2 and TRBJ2-3; 14 bases align to TRBD2. Germline V CDR1 and CDR2: SGHTA, FQGNSA. Trimming took 1 base from V and 1 from J; bases not matched to a gene: 4. This CDR3 has 18 amino acids. CDR3 loop: CASSLVGTSGGGTDTQYF. The CDR3 DNA sequence: TGTGCCAGCAGCTTAGTTGGGACTAGCGGGGGCGGCACAGATACGCAGTATTTT.

The rearrangement joins TRBV10-1 to TRBJ2-3; possible D gene TRBD2, 6 bases. CDR1 and CDR2 (germline): WNHNN, SYGVQD (reference sequence). This CDR3 has 15 amino acids. Trimming shortened V by 2 bases and J by 3 bases, and 12 bases separated the two germline ends. CDR3 region: CASSEGVGGTDTQYF. DNA for the CDR3: TGCGCCAGCAGTGAGGGCGTGGGGGGTACAGATACGCAGTATTTT.

The chain has TRBV12-3 or TRBV12-4 and TRBJ1-2, with 8 positions matching TRBD1. The CDR3 covers 13 residues. V lost 6 bases, J lost 4 bases, and 4 bases stayed unmatched. The CDR3 DNA reads as TGTGCCAGCAGACCAGGGGGCACCTATGGCTACACCTTC. Amino acid sequence: CASRPGGTYGYTF.